The clone carrying this T cell receptor beta chain was counted ten times or more. Its specificity is not known. This sample was taken from a study of liver allograft versus peripheral blood T cells. On the study more broadly: Repertoires from peripheral blood of liver transplant recipients were compared with those inside their transplanted livers.

Using its own MiXCR run on the reads, TCRdb lists one record per CDR3 protein. Of about 8,400 distinct CDR3 sequences listed, approximately 17% are singletons. Whole-study results and caveats: Reportedly, the T cell receptor repertoires present inside liver allografts differed from those in peripheral blood.

Germline-derived CDR1 and CDR2 are GTSNPN and SVGIG (reference sequence). The CDR3 length is 14 residues. The V end lost 3 bases, the J end lost 5 bases, and 11 bases lay between the germline ends. This clonotype was sampled from a human patient who had a liver transplant. Some T cells may be the graft donor's. The V call is TRBV30, the J call TRBJ1-6, with D unclear. The CDR3 reads CAWRYSYHNSPLHF. The DNA for the CDR3 is TGTGCCTGGAGATACAGCTATCATAATTCACCCCTCCACTTT.